These 6 T cell receptor beta chains were sequenced from one sample in a study of blood T cell repertoires in COVID-19. TCRdb keeps only in-frame clones here, not all; method: immunoSEQ multiplex PCR. The table lists approximately 240,000 clones, more than 65% of them singletons. Sequencing used peripheral blood. These receptors were obtained from a woman aged 40 to 55 with active or convalescent COVID-19.

This clone was counted a few times. The genes are TRBV9 and TRBJ1-1, with 7 positions matching TRBD1. V shed 3 bases and J 3 bases; nucleotides not matched to a gene: 8. This CDR3 has 15 amino acids. From germline, CDR1 is SGDLS and CDR2 YYNGEE. In DNA form, the CDR3 reads TGTGCCAGCAGCGGGACAGGTCGTTTGGACACTGAAGCTTTCTTT. Amino acid sequence: CASSGTGRLDTEAFF.

This sequence joins TRBV5-1 and TRBJ2-5; the D gene is possibly TRBD2 (6 bases). This CDR3 comprises 16 residues. The germline CDR1 and CDR2 sequences are SGHRS and YFSETQ. V shed 3 bases and J shed 3 bases, with 18 bases lying between them. The CDR3 DNA follows: TGCGCCAGCAGCTCACGCATGGGGGAGGCAGAAGAGACCCAGTACTTC. Protein sequence: CASSSRMGEAEETQYF.

Comment on this clone: Other DNA variants within this sample encode the same CDR3. The chain uses TRBV20-1 and TRBJ2-3, with 11 bases aligning to TRBD2. With 3 bases clipped from V and 7 bases from J, the junction kept 9 bases outside the gene matches. Germline CDR1 is DFQATT and CDR2 is SNEGSKA (reference sequence). CDR3 length equals 15 residues. CDR3 region: CSASPLAGGRNTQYF. As DNA, the CDR3 is TGCAGTGCTAGTCCGCTAGCGGGGGGCCGTAATACGCAGTATTTT.

This sequence joins TRBV7-2 and TRBJ1-6; 7 positions agree with TRBD1. V was pared by 0 bases and J by 6 bases, with 8 bases of the junction left unmatched. Per the germline V gene, CDR1 is SGHTA and CDR2 is FQGNSA. The CDR3 runs to 17 residues. CDR3 nucleotide sequence: TGTGCCAGCAGCTTAGCCCCTGACAGGGCCCTTAATTCACCCCTCCACTTT. This translates into CASSLAPDRALNSPLHF.

The rearrangement links TRBV7-8 to TRBJ1-6; D unresolved. Deletions cut 5 bases from V and 6 bases from J, with 5 bases between. The germline V gene has CDR1 SGHVS and CDR2 FQNEAQ. The CDR3 has 12 amino acids. The CDR3 loop is CASSGTNSPLHF. DNA for the CDR3: TGTGCCAGCAGCGGCACTAATTCACCCCTCCACTTT.

This clone was recorded once. The chain combines TRBV9 with TRBJ2-5; 7 nucleotides agree with TRBD2. J gave up 1 base and V 0 bases, and 6 bases lay outside the gene matches. Germline values: CDR1 SGDLS, CDR2 YYNGEE. The CDR3 spans 16 residues. CDR3: CASSVASLAAQETQYF. The CDR3 nucleotides read TGTGCCAGCAGCGTAGCTTCGCTAGCGGCCCAAGAGACCCAGTACTTC.